The clone carrying this T cell receptor beta chain was seen just once. As yet, its antigen is unknown. Clones were sequenced by immunoSEQ multiplex PCR, and TCRdb holds only the in-frame ones, with some missing. The sample lists tens of thousands of clones, 80% to 90% occurring once. The data were obtained in a study of lymphopenia after photon versus proton radiotherapy. Study outcomes and limitations: Only patients who died were analyzed for survival; proton advantage is unproven.

CDR3 length equals 12 residues. CDR1 is SGHTA, CDR2 FQGNSA, per germline. Trimming left V 2 bases short and J 13 bases short, with 11 bases between. The V call is TRBV7-2, the J call TRBJ1-4; the D gene is possibly TRBD1 (5 bases). The source was peripheral blood, collected from a patient treated with proton-based radiotherapy. The clonotype originates from a woman aged 55-69 years with cholangiocarcinoma. Some clones in this sample may be carry-over from other donors' samples. CDR3 DNA sequence: TGTGCCAGCAGCTTACGTCAGGGTACACTGTTTTTT. It specifies CASSLRQGTLFF.